The source of this TCR beta chain is a study of blood T cell repertoires in COVID-19. Study overall: Acute and convalescent COVID-19 samples came from the United States, Italy and Spain. PBMCs, B-cell-depleted T cells, or T cells provided the cDNA or gDNA that made up the material.

Source study methods: Counts of nucleated cells, estimated from reference gene primer amplification, were obtained. TCRdb's table, derived via immunoSEQ multiplex PCR, lists solely in-frame clones and lacks some. V and J calls and clone size are copied from that table; D and trimming were computed from the DNA. The sample contains roughly 280,000 clones, 85% to 90% of which appear only once. The cohort comprised adults aged roughly 18 to 100 years residing in about 25 US areas. Trimming removed 8 bases at V and 6 bases at J, with 20 bases between. Germline-derived CDR1 and CDR2 are WSHSY and SAAADI. The CDR3 covers 14 residues.

The clonotype was recovered from a woman younger than 45 with acute COVID-19. Sequencing was carried out using PBMCs or T cells enriched from blood (not recorded which). V usage is TRBV10-2 and J usage is TRBJ2-7; D gene uncertain. Written as DNA, the CDR3 is TGCGCCAGCGGATTGGAACAGCTCTATCGCGAGCAGTACTTC. Translation gives CASGLEQLYREQYF.